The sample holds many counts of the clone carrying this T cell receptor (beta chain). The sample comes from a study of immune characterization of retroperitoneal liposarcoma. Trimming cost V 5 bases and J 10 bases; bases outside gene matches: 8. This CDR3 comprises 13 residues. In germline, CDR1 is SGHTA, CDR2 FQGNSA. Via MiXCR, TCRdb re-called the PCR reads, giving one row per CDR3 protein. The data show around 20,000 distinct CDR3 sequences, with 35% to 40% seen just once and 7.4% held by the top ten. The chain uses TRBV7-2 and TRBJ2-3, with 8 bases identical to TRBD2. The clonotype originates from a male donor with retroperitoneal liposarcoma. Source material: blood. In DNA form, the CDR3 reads TGTGCCAGCAGCCCGACTAGCGCCAACCCGCAGTATTTT. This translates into CASSPTSANPQYF.